This entry is about one T cell receptor (beta chain). The CDR3 totals 14 residues. Germline V lookup: CDR1 LNHNV, CDR2 YYDKDF (reference sequence). The V gene lost 0 bases and the J gene lost 5 bases, with 11 bases spanning the gap. Generated by immunoSEQ multiplex PCR, the TCRdb table keeps only in-frame clones and is missing some. Among 35,000 to 40,000 clones listed, 65% to 90% were seen once. The sample is drawn from a study of OX40 agonist ivuxolimab in advanced cancers. Study-wide background: Antecedent anti-PD-1, anti-PD-L1 or anti-CTLA-4 therapy was permissible, with 35% to 40% having received some. Partial response was recorded in three patients: one hepatocellular carcinoma and two cutaneous melanoma cases.

Specimen: CD4+ or CD8+ T cells sorted from blood, collected in a trial of the OX40 agonist ivuxolimab. This TCR was recovered from an adult with an advanced solid tumor such as melanoma, head and neck, liver or kidney cancer. This chain uses TRBV15 with TRBJ2-7; no clear D. CDR3 protein: CATSRDQAGHEQYF. The CDR3 bases are TGTGCCACCAGCAGAGACCAAGCAGGCCACGAGCAGTACTTC.